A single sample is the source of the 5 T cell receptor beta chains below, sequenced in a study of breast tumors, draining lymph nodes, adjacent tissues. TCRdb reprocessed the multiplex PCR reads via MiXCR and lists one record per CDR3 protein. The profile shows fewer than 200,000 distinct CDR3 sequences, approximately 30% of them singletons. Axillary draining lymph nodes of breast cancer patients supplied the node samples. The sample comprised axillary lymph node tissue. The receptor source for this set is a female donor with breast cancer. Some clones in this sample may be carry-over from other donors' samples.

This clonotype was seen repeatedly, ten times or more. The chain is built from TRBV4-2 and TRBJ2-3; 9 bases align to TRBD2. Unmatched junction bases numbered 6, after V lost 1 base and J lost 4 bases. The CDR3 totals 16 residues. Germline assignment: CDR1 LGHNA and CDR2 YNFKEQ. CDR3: CASSQVAGVGADTQYF. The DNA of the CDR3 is TGTGCCAGCAGCCAAGTAGCGGGAGTAGGTGCAGATACGCAGTATTTT.

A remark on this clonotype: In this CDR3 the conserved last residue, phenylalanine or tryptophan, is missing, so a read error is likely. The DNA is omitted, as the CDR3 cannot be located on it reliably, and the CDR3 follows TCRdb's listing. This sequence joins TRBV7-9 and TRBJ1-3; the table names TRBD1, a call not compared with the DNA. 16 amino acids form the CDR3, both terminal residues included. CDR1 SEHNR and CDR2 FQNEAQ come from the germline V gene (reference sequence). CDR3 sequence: CASSPRGPTMSSSSGQ.

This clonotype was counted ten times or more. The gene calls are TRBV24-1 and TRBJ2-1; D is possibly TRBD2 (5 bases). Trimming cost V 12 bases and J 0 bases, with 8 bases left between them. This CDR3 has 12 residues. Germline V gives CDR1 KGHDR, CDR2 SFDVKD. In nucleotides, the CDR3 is TGTGCCTCGGGGAGCTCCTACAATGAGCAGTTCTTC. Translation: CASGSSYNEQFF.

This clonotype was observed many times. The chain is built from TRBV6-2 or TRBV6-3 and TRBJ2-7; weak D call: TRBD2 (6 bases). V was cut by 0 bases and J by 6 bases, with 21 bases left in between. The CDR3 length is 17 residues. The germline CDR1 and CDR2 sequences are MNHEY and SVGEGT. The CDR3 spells CASSYSTRDGSRREQYF. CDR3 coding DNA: TGTGCCAGCAGTTACTCGACGAGGGACGGGAGTCGTCGCGAGCAGTACTTC.

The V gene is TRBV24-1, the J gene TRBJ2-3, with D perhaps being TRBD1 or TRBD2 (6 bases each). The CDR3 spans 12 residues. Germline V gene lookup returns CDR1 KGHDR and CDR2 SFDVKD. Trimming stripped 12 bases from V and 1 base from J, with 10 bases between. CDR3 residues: CAGGGGTDTQYF. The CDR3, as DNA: TGTGCCGGAGGGGGAGGCACAGATACGCAGTATTTT.